The source of this T cell receptor (beta chain) is a study of OX40 agonist ivuxolimab in advanced cancers. Background on the study: People in dose escalation had one of these cancers: hepatocellular carcinoma, melanoma, renal cell or head and neck cancer.

Points on this clone: Antigen specificity is unknown.

Clones were sequenced by immunoSEQ multiplex PCR, and TCRdb holds only the in-frame ones, with some missing. The profile shows tens of thousands of clones, 92% of them singletons. The study's findings and limits: Some patients who did not respond also had low normalized T-cell clonal expansion. At 0.1 to 3.0 mg/kg and by week 6, CD4+ and CD8+ T cells in the blood had expanded clonally.

This TCR was recovered from an adult with an advanced solid tumor such as melanoma, head and neck, liver or kidney cancer. This specimen consisted of CD4+ or CD8+ T cells sorted from blood, obtained in a trial of the OX40 agonist ivuxolimab.

The DNA of the CDR3 is TGTGCCAGCAGTGATCGGGTTTTCAGTAATGGCTACACCTTC. Protein sequence: CASSDRVFSNGYTF. The rearrangement joins TRBV2 to TRBJ1-2; D ambiguous. The CDR3 spans 14 residues. V lost 3 bases and J 6 bases, leaving 14 bases between the germline ends. Germline assignment: CDR1 SNHLY and CDR2 FYNNEI.